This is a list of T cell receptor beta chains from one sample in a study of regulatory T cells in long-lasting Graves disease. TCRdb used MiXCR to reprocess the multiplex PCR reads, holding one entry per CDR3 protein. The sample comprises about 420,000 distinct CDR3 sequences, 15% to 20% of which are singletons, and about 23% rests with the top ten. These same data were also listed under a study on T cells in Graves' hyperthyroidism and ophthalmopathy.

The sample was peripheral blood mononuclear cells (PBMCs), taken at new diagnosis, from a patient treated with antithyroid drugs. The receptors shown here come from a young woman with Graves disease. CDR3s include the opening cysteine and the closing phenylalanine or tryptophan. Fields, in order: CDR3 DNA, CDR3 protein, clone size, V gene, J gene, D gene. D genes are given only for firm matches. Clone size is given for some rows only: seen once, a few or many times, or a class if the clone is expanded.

CDR3 DNA: TGTGCCAGCAGTTACAGGGGCTTCGGTTACGAGCAGTACTTC; CDR3 protein: CASSYRGFGYEQYF; clone size: many; V gene: TRBV27; J gene: TRBJ2-7; D gene: TRBD1
CDR3 DNA: TGCGCCAGCAGAGAGGCGGGAGGGTACACCGGGGAGCTGTTTTTT; CDR3 protein: CASREAGGYTGELFF; clone size: few; V gene: TRBV5-1; J gene: TRBJ2-2; D gene: TRBD2
CDR3 DNA: TGTGCCACCCAACAGGGAGGCACAGATACGCAGTATTTT; CDR3 protein: CATQQGGTDTQYF; clone size: -; V gene: TRBV6-2/TRBV6-3; J gene: TRBJ2-3; D gene: -
CDR3 DNA: TGTGCCAGCCGCCCCCCGACAGGGACCACTGAAGCTTTCTTT; CDR3 protein: CASRPPTGTTEAFF; clone size: few; V gene: TRBV6-2/TRBV6-3; J gene: TRBJ1-1; D gene: TRBD1
CDR3 DNA: TGTGCCAGCAACTCCCACTATGGCTACACCTTC; CDR3 protein: CASNSHYGYTF; clone size: few; V gene: TRBV28; J gene: TRBJ1-2; D gene: -
CDR3 DNA: TGTGCCAGCAGCACTCCGACAGGGGTAGGGACTGAAGCTTTCTTT; CDR3 protein: CASSTPTGVGTEAFF; clone size: many; V gene: TRBV7-9; J gene: TRBJ1-1; D gene: TRBD1
CDR3 DNA: TGTGCCTGGAGTGTAAGACAGAACAATGAAAAACTGTTTTTT; CDR3 protein: CAWSVRQNNEKLFF; clone size: -; V gene: TRBV30; J gene: TRBJ1-4; D gene: -
CDR3 DNA: TGTGCCAGCTCACAAAATCCTTCAGTGTCGGAGACCCAGTACTTC; CDR3 protein: CASSQNPSVSETQYF; clone size: few; V gene: TRBV18; J gene: TRBJ2-5; D gene: -
CDR3 DNA: TGCGCCAGCAGCCAATTCAGCGGAAGGGATAGTCGCACTGAAGCTTTCTTT; CDR3 protein: CASSQFSGRDSRTEAFF; clone size: -; V gene: TRBV4-3; J gene: TRBJ1-1; D gene: -
CDR3 DNA: TGTGCCAGCAGCCGTGGACTAGCGGGAGCCCTTGGGAATGAGCAGTTCTTC; CDR3 protein: CASSRGLAGALGNEQFF; clone size: -; V gene: TRBV14; J gene: TRBJ2-1; D gene: TRBD2
CDR3 DNA: TGTGCCACGCAAACTAGCGGGAGGTCCTACAATGAGCAGTTCTTC; CDR3 protein: CATQTSGRSYNEQFF; clone size: -; V gene: TRBV6-1; J gene: TRBJ2-1; D gene: TRBD2
CDR3 DNA: TGTGCCAGCAGTTTTCAAACCGGGACAGGGGCTGGCGAGCAGTACTTC; CDR3 protein: CASSFQTGTGAGEQYF; clone size: many; V gene: TRBV12-3/TRBV12-4; J gene: TRBJ2-7; D gene: TRBD1
CDR3 DNA: TGTGCCTGGAGTGCTCTAGGGGTAACGGGTGAAAAACTGTTTTTT; CDR3 protein: CAWSALGVTGEKLFF; clone size: many; V gene: TRBV30; J gene: TRBJ1-4; D gene: -
CDR3 DNA: TGTGCCAGCAGTCCGGGACAGGGGCTTTACGAGCAGTACTTC; CDR3 protein: CASSPGQGLYEQYF; clone size: many; V gene: TRBV6-1; J gene: TRBJ2-7; D gene: TRBD1
CDR3 DNA: TGTGCCAGCAGCTCCCGAACCAGCGGGCGCACAGATACGCAGTATTTT; CDR3 protein: CASSSRTSGRTDTQYF; clone size: many; V gene: TRBV7-2; J gene: TRBJ2-3; D gene: -
CDR3 DNA: TGCAGTGCGGCCTCGGGACTAGGCACAGATACGCAGTATTTT; CDR3 protein: CSAASGLGTDTQYF; clone size: -; V gene: TRBV20-1; J gene: TRBJ2-3; D gene: TRBD2
CDR3 DNA: TGTGCCAGTAGCCTGGGACCCCAAAGCCCTGAAGCTTTCTTT; CDR3 protein: CASSLGPQSPEAFF; clone size: few; V gene: TRBV19; J gene: TRBJ1-1; D gene: -
CDR3 DNA: TGTGCCAGCAGTTCCGGGGTGGGGAACACTGAAGCTTTCTTT; CDR3 protein: CASSSGVGNTEAFF; clone size: many; V gene: TRBV12-3/TRBV12-4; J gene: TRBJ1-1; D gene: -
CDR3 DNA: TGCGCCAGCAGCCAAGCCCTAGCGGGAGGCCACTTTACAAGCTCCTACGAGCAGTACTTC; CDR3 protein: CASSQALAGGHFTSSYEQYF; clone size: few; V gene: TRBV4-3; J gene: TRBJ2-7; D gene: TRBD2
CDR3 DNA: TGTGCCAGCAGTTTAGACTCGGGAAATGAGCAGTTCTTC; CDR3 protein: CASSLDSGNEQFF; clone size: many; V gene: TRBV27; J gene: TRBJ2-1; D gene: -
CDR3 DNA: TGTGCCATCAGTGGAGGTGGGGCGGGAGGTTCCTACAATGAGCAGTTCTTC; CDR3 protein: CAISGGGAGGSYNEQFF; clone size: many; V gene: TRBV10-3; J gene: TRBJ2-1; D gene: TRBD2
CDR3 DNA: TGTGCCAGCAGATTAGAGTGGAAGGTTGAGCAGTTCTTC; CDR3 protein: CASRLEWKVEQFF; clone size: few; V gene: TRBV6-2/TRBV6-3; J gene: TRBJ2-1; D gene: -
CDR3 DNA: TGTGCCAGCAGCCCCAAAATGCGGGAGTGGTCCTACAATGAGCAGTTCTTC; CDR3 protein: CASSPKMREWSYNEQFF; clone size: -; V gene: TRBV7-9; J gene: TRBJ2-1; D gene: TRBD2
CDR3 DNA: TGTGCCAGCAGCTTAGTAAAGGGGAACACTGAAGCTTTCTTT; CDR3 protein: CASSLVKGNTEAFF; clone size: -; V gene: TRBV11-3; J gene: TRBJ1-1; D gene: -
CDR3 DNA: TGTGCCAGCAGCCAAGCCTCCTCGGGTTACAATGAGCAGTTCTTC; CDR3 protein: CASSQASSGYNEQFF; clone size: many; V gene: TRBV3-1; J gene: TRBJ2-1; D gene: -
CDR3 DNA: TGTGCCAGCAGTTTATCTGGCAGAAATGAAAAACTGTTTTTT; CDR3 protein: CASSLSGRNEKLFF; clone size: many; V gene: TRBV28; J gene: TRBJ1-4; D gene: -
CDR3 DNA: TGTGCCAGCAGCCAAGACCTAGACAGGAACACTGAAGCTTTCTTT; CDR3 protein: CASSQDLDRNTEAFF; clone size: few; V gene: TRBV4-2; J gene: TRBJ1-1; D gene: -
CDR3 DNA: TGTGCCACCAGCAGAGAAGGGACACTGAACACTGAAGCTTTCTTT; CDR3 protein: CATSREGTLNTEAFF; clone size: -; V gene: TRBV15; J gene: TRBJ1-1; D gene: -
CDR3 DNA: TGCAGTGCTAGAAATCTAGTTGGGGTTCGTGGGGACAATGAGCAGTTCTTC; CDR3 protein: CSARNLVGVRGDNEQFF; clone size: many; V gene: TRBV20-1; J gene: TRBJ2-1; D gene: -